A selection of T cell receptor beta chains follows, all from one sample in a study of vaccination and CD4 T cells after COVID-19. TCRdb processed the PCR reads anew with MiXCR; each CDR3 protein has one entry. Counted here are about 20,000 distinct CDR3 sequences, 60% occurring once; the ten biggest clones make up 0.95% to 1.2%. The source material was CD4+ T cells from blood, sampled after SARS-CoV-2 vaccination. These receptors were obtained from a human donor who had recovered from COVID-19. Each CDR3 is given with its conserved first and last residue. Each record gives: clone size, J gene, V gene, D gene, CDR3 protein, CDR3 DNA. The D gene is left open where the match is weak. Some rows mark clone size as missing; the rest say once, few, many or name a class of expanded clone.

.	TRBJ2-7	TRBV18	TRBD2	CASSPRPIAGDPSEQYF	TGTGCCAGCTCACCCCGGCCCATAGCGGGGGACCCTTCCGAGCAGTACTTC
.	TRBJ1-4	TRBV25-1	TRBD1	CASSEWGQGEEKLFF	TGTGCCAGCAGTGAATGGGGACAGGGGGAGGAAAAACTGTTTTTT
few	TRBJ2-4	TRBV6-1	TRBD2	CASSTSGGKNIQYF	TGTGCCAGCTCGACTAGCGGCGGGAAAAACATTCAGTACTTC
.	TRBJ1-6	TRBV2	.	CASSVNRDYSPLHF	TGTGCCAGCAGTGTTAACAGGGATTATTCACCCCTCCACTTT
few	TRBJ1-1	TRBV20-1	TRBD1	CSASKGANTEAFF	TGCAGTGCTAGTAAGGGGGCGAACACTGAAGCTTTCTTT
.	TRBJ1-3	TRBV20-1	.	CSASGSVGGNTIYF	TGCAGTGCTAGTGGGTCAGTGGGTGGAAACACCATATATTTT
few	TRBJ2-3	TRBV24-1	.	CATSQARAVDTQYF	TGTGCCACCTCTCAGGCCAGGGCCGTAGATACGCAGTATTTT
.	TRBJ1-5	TRBV28	.	CASSFGGTNQPQHF	TGTGCCAGCAGTTTCGGCGGAACGAATCAGCCCCAGCATTTT
.	TRBJ1-5	TRBV6-2/TRBV6-3	.	CASSRTGGYSNQPQHF	TGTGCCAGCAGTCGAACAGGAGGCTATAGCAATCAGCCCCAGCATTTT
.	TRBJ1-1	TRBV20-1	.	CSARGGGRDTEAFF	TGCAGTGCTAGAGGGGGTGGTAGGGACACTGAAGCTTTCTTT
.	TRBJ1-1	TRBV27	.	CASSIRSGTEAFF	TGTGCCAGCAGTATACGGAGTGGCACTGAAGCTTTCTTT
.	TRBJ1-1	TRBV24-1	.	CATSDPGITEAFF	TGTGCCACCAGTGATCCGGGGATCACTGAAGCTTTCTTT
.	TRBJ1-5	TRBV2	.	CASRGSTRSNQPQHF	TGTGCCAGCCGCGGTTCCACCCGTAGCAATCAGCCCCAGCATTTT
.	TRBJ1-5	TRBV12-3/TRBV12-4	.	CASSLEGHSNQPQHF	TGTGCCAGCAGTTTGGAAGGCCATAGCAATCAGCCCCAGCATTTT
.	TRBJ2-7	TRBV6-2/TRBV6-3	.	CASTPLRDRPYEQYF	TGTGCCAGCACACCATTGCGGGACAGACCTTACGAGCAGTACTTC
once	TRBJ1-3	TRBV20-1	.	CSARNGNTIYF	TGCAGTGCTAGGAACGGAAACACCATATATTTT
few	TRBJ2-2	TRBV24-1	.	CATSDARAGTGELFF	TGTGCCACCAGTGATGCTCGGGCGGGCACCGGGGAGCTGTTTTTT
once	TRBJ2-7	TRBV20-1	TRBD2	CSALPGREGSYEQYF	TGCAGTGCCCTCCCAGGCCGGGAGGGATCCTACGAGCAGTACTTC
.	TRBJ1-1	TRBV7-3	.	CASSLQENTEAFF	TGTGCCAGCAGCTTACAGGAGAACACTGAAGCTTTCTTT
.	TRBJ2-1	TRBV20-1	TRBD2	CSARPPGTSGTNEQFF	TGCAGTGCTAGACCGCCCGGGACTAGCGGGACTAATGAGCAGTTCTTC
.	TRBJ1-5	TRBV7-9	.	CASSFGAGQPNQPQHF	TGTGCCAGCAGCTTCGGGGCCGGACAGCCCAATCAGCCCCAGCATTTT
.	TRBJ2-7	TRBV11-3	.	CASSPRQGTYEQYF	TGTGCCAGCAGCCCTCGGCAGGGAACATACGAGCAGTACTTC
.	TRBJ2-7	TRBV5-1	TRBD2	CASSSQPLAGGLHEQYF	TGCGCCAGCAGCTCGCAACCCCTAGCGGGAGGGCTTCACGAGCAGTACTTC
.	TRBJ2-2	TRBV27	TRBD2	CASSLFPSGRFTGELFF	TGTGCCAGCAGTTTATTTCCCAGCGGGAGGTTTACCGGGGAGCTGTTTTTT
few	TRBJ2-3	TRBV6-1	TRBD1	CASSGQNRDSGHTDTQYF	TGTGCCAGCAGTGGCCAAAACCGGGACAGTGGTCACACAGATACGCAGTATTTT
few	TRBJ1-4	TRBV28	TRBD1	CASSSLSLGDSSSEKLFF	TGTGCCAGCAGTTCACTTTCCCTGGGGGACAGCAGTAGTGAAAAACTGTTTTTT
once	TRBJ2-7	TRBV20-1	TRBD2	CSAREGTSGREGEQYF	TGCAGTGCTAGAGAAGGGACTAGCGGACGTGAGGGCGAGCAGTACTTC
.	TRBJ2-2	TRBV9	.	CASSVARGSTGELFF	TGTGCCAGCAGCGTAGCCAGGGGATCGACCGGGGAGCTGTTTTTT
few	TRBJ2-7	TRBV5-8	TRBD1	CASSTGQGAYEQYF	TGTGCCAGCAGCACGGGACAGGGCGCCTACGAGCAGTACTTC
.	TRBJ2-1	TRBV6-1	.	CASNLEGTLNEQFF	TGTGCCAGCAATCTCGAGGGGACTCTCAATGAGCAGTTCTTC
few	TRBJ2-7	TRBV20-1	.	CSACTEQYF	TGCAGTGCCTGTACCGAGCAGTACTTC
.	TRBJ2-5	TRBV20-1	.	CSASGSLGETQYF	TGCAGTGCTAGCGGGAGCTTGGGGGAGACCCAGTACTTC
.	TRBJ2-3	TRBV20-1	TRBD2	CSARGLAGGASDTQYF	TGCAGTGCTAGAGGACTAGCGGGAGGTGCCTCGGATACGCAGTATTTT
few	TRBJ1-1	TRBV7-3	.	CASSPGGSTEAFF	TGTGCCAGCAGCCCGGGGGGCTCCACTGAAGCTTTCTTT
.	TRBJ1-6	TRBV20-1	.	CSASVRSENSPLHF	TGCAGTGCTAGTGTCCGCAGTGAGAATTCACCCCTCCACTTT
.	TRBJ1-5	TRBV19	.	CASGREPEPNQPQHF	TGTGCCAGTGGCCGGGAGCCAGAACCGAATCAGCCCCAGCATTTT
.	TRBJ2-3	TRBV2	TRBD2	CADRLAGVSDTQYF	TGTGCCGACCGACTAGCGGGAGTGTCGGATACGCAGTATTTT
.	TRBJ2-3	TRBV20-1	TRBD1	CSARVQQGANTDTQYF	TGCAGTGCTAGGGTTCAACAGGGGGCGAACACAGATACGCAGTATTTT
few	TRBJ2-2	TRBV7-9	.	CASSLLVTGELFF	TGTGCCAGCAGCTTACTAGTTACCGGGGAGCTGTTTTTT
few	TRBJ2-5	TRBV15	.	CATSRDSSGYLLETQYF	TGTGCCACCAGCAGAGATTCAAGCGGGTATTTGTTAGAGACCCAGTACTTC
.	TRBJ1-2	TRBV12-3/TRBV12-4	.	CASSLQTNYGYTF	TGTGCCAGCAGTTTACAAACAAACTATGGCTACACCTTC
.	TRBJ2-1	TRBV19	TRBD2	CASSLHSGSLNEQFF	TGTGCCAGTAGCCTCCATAGCGGGAGTCTGAATGAGCAGTTCTTC
.	TRBJ2-1	TRBV19	.	CASSIQGSEQFF	TGTGCCAGTAGTATCCAGGGCAGTGAGCAGTTCTTC
few	TRBJ1-3	TRBV2	.	CASSEDTGNTIYF	TGTGCCAGCAGTGAAGACACTGGAAACACCATATATTTT
.	TRBJ2-3	TRBV6-1	.	CASSVIGRLTDTQYF	TGTGCCAGCAGTGTTATAGGTCGTCTCACAGATACGCAGTATTTT